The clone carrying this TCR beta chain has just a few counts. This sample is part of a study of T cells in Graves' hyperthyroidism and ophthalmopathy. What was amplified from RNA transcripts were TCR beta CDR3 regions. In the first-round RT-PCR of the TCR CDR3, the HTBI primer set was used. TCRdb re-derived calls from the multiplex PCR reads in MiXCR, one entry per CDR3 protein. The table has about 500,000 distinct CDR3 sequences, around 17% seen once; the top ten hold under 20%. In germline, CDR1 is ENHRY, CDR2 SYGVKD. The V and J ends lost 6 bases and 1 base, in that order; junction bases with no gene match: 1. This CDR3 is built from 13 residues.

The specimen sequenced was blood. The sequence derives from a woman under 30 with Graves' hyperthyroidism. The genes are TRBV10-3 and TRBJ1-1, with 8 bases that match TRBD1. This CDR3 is CAIRGQGNTEAFF. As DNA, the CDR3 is TGTGCCATCAGAGGACAGGGGAACACTGAAGCTTTCTTT.